The source of this T cell receptor (beta chain) is a study of Graves' ophthalmopathy and Graves' hyperthyroidism. General study findings and limits: Appearing in blood as well were most expanded thyroid clonotypes above 0.001 frequency. Forecasting of ophthalmopathy progression by the model achieved about 71% sensitivity and roughly 78% specificity.

With V trimmed by 3 bases and J by 7 bases, 6 bases remained unmatched. The CDR3 contains 16 residues. CDR1 and CDR2 from the germline V gene are KGHDR and SFDVKD. The diagnostic workup employed clinical symptoms, serum thyroxine, TRAb, thyroid ultrasound and orbital computed tomography. As to this clonotype: Antigen unknown.

As the template, RNA transcripts were used to amplify TCR beta CDR3 regions. HTBI primers were employed in first-round RT-PCR, then a second-round multiplex PCR followed. MiXCR was run by TCRdb on the multiplex PCR reads, yielding one entry per CDR3 protein. The sample has 560,000 or so distinct CDR3 sequences; about 40% are singletons. Sample: peripheral blood or thyroid tissue (not recorded which). The receptor was isolated from an adult man with Graves' hyperthyroidism. The V call is TRBV24-1, the J call TRBJ2-1, with 12 bases matching TRBD2. The CDR3, as DNA: TGTGCCACCAGTGATCAGACTAGCGGGAGTTTGAATGAGCAGTTCTTC. Translating gives CATSDQTSGSLNEQFF.